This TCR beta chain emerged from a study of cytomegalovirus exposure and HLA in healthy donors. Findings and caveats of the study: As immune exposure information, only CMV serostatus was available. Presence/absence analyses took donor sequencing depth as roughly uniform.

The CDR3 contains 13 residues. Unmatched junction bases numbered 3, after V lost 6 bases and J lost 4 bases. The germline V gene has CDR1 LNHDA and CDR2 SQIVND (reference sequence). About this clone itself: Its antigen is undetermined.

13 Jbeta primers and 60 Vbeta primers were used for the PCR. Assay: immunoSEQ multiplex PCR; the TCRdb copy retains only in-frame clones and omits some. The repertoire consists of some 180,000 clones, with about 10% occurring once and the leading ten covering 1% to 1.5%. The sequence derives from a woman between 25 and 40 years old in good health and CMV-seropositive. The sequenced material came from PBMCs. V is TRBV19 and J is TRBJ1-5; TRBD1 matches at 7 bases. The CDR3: CASRTGSNQPQHF. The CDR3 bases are TGTGCCAGTAGGACAGGGTCGAATCAGCCCCAGCATTTT.